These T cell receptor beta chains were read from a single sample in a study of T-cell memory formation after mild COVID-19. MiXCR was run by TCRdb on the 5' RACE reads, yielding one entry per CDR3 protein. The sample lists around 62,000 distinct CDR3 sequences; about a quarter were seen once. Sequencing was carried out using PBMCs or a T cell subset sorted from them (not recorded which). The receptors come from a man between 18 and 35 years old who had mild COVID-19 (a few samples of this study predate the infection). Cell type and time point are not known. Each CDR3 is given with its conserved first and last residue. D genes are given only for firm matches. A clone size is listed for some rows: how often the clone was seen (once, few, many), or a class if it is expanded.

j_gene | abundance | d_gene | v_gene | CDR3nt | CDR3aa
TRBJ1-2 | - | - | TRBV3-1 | TGTGCCAGCAGCCAAGTGGTTGGGACCCATGGCTACACCTTC | CASSQVVGTHGYTF
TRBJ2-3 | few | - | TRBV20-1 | TGCAGTGCTAGTTCGAGGGCGGATTCCACAGATACGCAGTATTTT | CSASSRADSTDTQYF
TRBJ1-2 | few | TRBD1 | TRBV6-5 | TGTGCCGGGACAGGGGTCTATGGCTACACCTTC | CAGTGVYGYTF
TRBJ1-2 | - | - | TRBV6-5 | TGTGCCAGCAGTTACGGGCAGGGCACACTCTATGGCTACACCTTC | CASSYGQGTLYGYTF
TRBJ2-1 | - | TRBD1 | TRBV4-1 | TGCGCCAGCAGCCAAAGGACCTCAACAGGGGTCCCATACAATGAGCAGTTCTTC | CASSQRTSTGVPYNEQFF
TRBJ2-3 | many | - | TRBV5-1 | TGCGCCAGCAGCCCCGAGCTAGGCACAGATACGCAGTATTTT | CASSPELGTDTQYF
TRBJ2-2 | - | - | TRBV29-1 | TGCAGCGTTAGTAGTGCTAGTGGAACCGGGGAGCTGTTTTTT | CSVSSASGTGELFF
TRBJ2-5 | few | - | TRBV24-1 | TGTGCCACCAGGTCCGGGGAGGAGGAGACCCAGTACTTC | CATRSGEEETQYF
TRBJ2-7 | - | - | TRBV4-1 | TGCGCCAGCAGCCCCCTTTCGCAGCGCCAGGACGAGCAGTACTTC | CASSPLSQRQDEQYF
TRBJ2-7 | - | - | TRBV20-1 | TGCAGTGCTAGATGGATCCACGAGCAGTACTTC | CSARWIHEQYF
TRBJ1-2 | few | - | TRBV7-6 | TGTGCCAGCAGCCCAGGACGGAGGGGAGGCTACACCTTC | CASSPGRRGGYTF
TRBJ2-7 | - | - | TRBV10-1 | TGCGCCAGCAGTGACCCCGGCCCGGCGGACTCCTACGAGCAGTACTTC | CASSDPGPADSYEQYF
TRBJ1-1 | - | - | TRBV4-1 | TGCGCCAGCAGCCAAGTAATTATGTTGAACACTGAAGCTTTCTTT | CASSQVIMLNTEAFF
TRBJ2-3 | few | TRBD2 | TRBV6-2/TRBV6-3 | TGTGCCAGCAGTTTAAGGGACTACCCAGATACGCAGTATTTT | CASSLRDYPDTQYF
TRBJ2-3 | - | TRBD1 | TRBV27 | TGTGCCAGCAGAAAATCGGACAGGAGGACAGATACGCAGTATTTT | CASRKSDRRTDTQYF
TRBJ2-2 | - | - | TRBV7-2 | TGTGCCAGCAGCGTTCCAGGGGATGGGGAGCTGTTTTTT | CASSVPGDGELFF
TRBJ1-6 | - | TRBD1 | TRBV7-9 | TGTGCCAGCAGCCGGGACAGGTTCAACCGGCCCGGAACCCTCCACTTT | CASSRDRFNRPGTLHF
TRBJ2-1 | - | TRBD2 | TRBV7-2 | TGTGCCAGCAGCTTAGGGGGGGGACTCCTCTATGATGAGCAGTTCTTC | CASSLGGGLLYDEQFF
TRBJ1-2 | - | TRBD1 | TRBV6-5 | TGTGCCAGCAGTTACTCAGGACAGGGACGGTATGGCTACACCTTC | CASSYSGQGRYGYTF
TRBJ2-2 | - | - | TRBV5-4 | TGTGCCAGCGGACCCATGGGCAGCGCGAACACCGGGGAGCTGTTTTTT | CASGPMGSANTGELFF
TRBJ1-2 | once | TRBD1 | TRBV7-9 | TGTGCCAGCAGCTTAGCGGGACAGGTCCTCTATGGCTACACCTTC | CASSLAGQVLYGYTF
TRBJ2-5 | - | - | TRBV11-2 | TGTGCCAGCAGCTTGACCGGGACCGCCAGGGAGACCCAGTACTTC | CASSLTGTARETQYF
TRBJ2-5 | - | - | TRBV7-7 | TGTGCTAGCAGCTCCTCCTTCGGGGGCTGGGAGACCCAGTACTTC | CASSSSFGGWETQYF
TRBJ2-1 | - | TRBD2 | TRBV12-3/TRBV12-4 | TGTGCCAGCGGGCCCACGGGGGGTAGCATCTATGAGCAGTTCTTC | CASGPTGGSIYEQFF
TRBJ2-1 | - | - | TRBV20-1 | TGCAGTGCTAGCTACGGGGAAAGTGAGCAGTTCTTC | CSASYGESEQFF
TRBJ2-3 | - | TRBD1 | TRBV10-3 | TGTGCCATCAGAACCGGGACAGGGGACGCAGATACGCAGTATTTT | CAIRTGTGDADTQYF
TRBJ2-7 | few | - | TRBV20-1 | TGCAGTGCTAGAGATTTAGGAGGGGGTGAGCAGTACTTC | CSARDLGGGEQYF
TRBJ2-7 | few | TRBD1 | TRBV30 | TGTGCCTGGGAGACCGGGACAGCCTACGAGCAGTACTTC | CAWETGTAYEQYF
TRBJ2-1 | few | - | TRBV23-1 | TGCGCCAGGAAGGGGAATGGCTCCTACAATGAGCAGTTCTTC | CARKGNGSYNEQFF
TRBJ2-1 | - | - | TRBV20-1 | TGCAGTGCTAGAGATATCTTCTCTCAGGCGAGCTCCTACAATGAGCAGTTCTTC | CSARDIFSQASSYNEQFF
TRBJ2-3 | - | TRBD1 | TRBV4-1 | TGCGCCAGCAGCCAAGATCCAGGGGGCGTTGCTTCCACAGATACGCAGTATTTT | CASSQDPGGVASTDTQYF
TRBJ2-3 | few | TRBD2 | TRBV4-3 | TGCGCCAGCAGCCGACGAGGGACTAGCGAGACAGATACGCAGTATTTT | CASSRRGTSETDTQYF
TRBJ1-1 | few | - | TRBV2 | TGTGCCAGAAGTACAGCTAAGACAGAAGCTTTCTTT | CARSTAKTEAFF
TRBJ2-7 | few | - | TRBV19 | TGTGCCAGTAGTTACCGGGACGGCTACGAGCAGTACTTC | CASSYRDGYEQYF
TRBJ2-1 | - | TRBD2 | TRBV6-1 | TGTGCCAGCAGTGAAGAAGGCGGGGGCTACAATGAGCAGTTCTTC | CASSEEGGGYNEQFF
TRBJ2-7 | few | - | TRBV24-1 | TGTGCCACCAGTGATTCCACAGGGAGGTCCTACGAGCAGTACTTC | CATSDSTGRSYEQYF
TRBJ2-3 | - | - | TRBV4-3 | TGCGCCAGCAGCCTCGGGGGCCTTACGGGGAGTGGGCAAGATACGCAGTATTTT | CASSLGGLTGSGQDTQYF
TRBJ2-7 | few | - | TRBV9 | TGTGCCAGCAGCCCCACCCAGGGGCCCTACGAGCAGTACTTC | CASSPTQGPYEQYF
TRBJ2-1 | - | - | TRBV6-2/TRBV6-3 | TGTGCCAGCAGTCACACGCGCTTGGACAATGAGCAGTTCTTC | CASSHTRLDNEQFF
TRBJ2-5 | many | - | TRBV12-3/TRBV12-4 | TGTGCCAGCAGCGACCAAGAGACCCAGTACTTC | CASSDQETQYF
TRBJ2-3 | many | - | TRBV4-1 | TGCGCCAGCAGCCAAACGGTTCCTAGCACAGATACGCAGTATTTT | CASSQTVPSTDTQYF
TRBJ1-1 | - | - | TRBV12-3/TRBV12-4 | TGTGCCAGCAGCTCTTCCCTTAATACTGAAGCTTTCTTT | CASSSSLNTEAFF
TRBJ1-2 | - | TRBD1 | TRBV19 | TGTGCCACCCGGACAGGGGGGGCCTATGGCTACACCTTC | CATRTGGAYGYTF
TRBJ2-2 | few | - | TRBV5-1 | TGCGCCAGCAGCTTGAATAGGGTGAACACCGGGGAGCTGTTTTTT | CASSLNRVNTGELFF
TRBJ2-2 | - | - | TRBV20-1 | TGCAGTGCTAGTGACGCTCCCCGGACGAACACCGGGGAGCTGTTTTTT | CSASDAPRTNTGELFF